This record covers a single T cell receptor beta chain. Germline V lookup: CDR1 SQVTM, CDR2 ANQGSEA. V lost 6 bases to trimming and J lost 1 base; unmatched junction nucleotides: 2. The CDR3 has 14 amino acids. This record comes from a study of OX40 agonist ivuxolimab in advanced cancers. Clones were sequenced by immunoSEQ multiplex PCR, and TCRdb holds only the in-frame ones, with some missing. The table records 55,000 to 60,000 clones, about 85% of them present only once. This chain connects TRBV29-1 to TRBJ1-5, with TRBD1 identical over 11 bases. This sequence originates from an adult with an advanced solid tumor such as melanoma, head and neck, liver or kidney cancer. Here the sequenced sample was CD4+ or CD8+ T cells sorted from blood, taken in a trial of the OX40 agonist ivuxolimab. CDR3 region: CSVGDRGSNQPQHF. The CDR3 DNA sequence: TGCAGCGTCGGGGACAGGGGGAGCAATCAGCCCCAGCATTTT.